This is a list of T cell receptor beta chains from one sample in a study of early stage breast cancer tumors. This table comes from immunoSEQ multiplex PCR, and its TCRdb copy is limited to in-frame clones, with some not included. The sample records approximately 50,000 clones, around 80% being singletons. The sequenced sample was blood. Receptor source: a person aged 25 to 40 with breast cancer. CDR3s include the opening cysteine and the closing phenylalanine or tryptophan. D genes are given only for firm matches. The size field is filled for only some rows; it gives once, few, many or a size class.

d_gene: .
j_gene: TRBJ1-1
v_gene: TRBV2
abundance: .
CDR3nt: TGTGCCAGCAGACTGGGGGGGTCGGGCACTGAAGCTTTCTTT
CDR3aa: CASRLGGSGTEAFF

d_gene: TRBD2
j_gene: TRBJ2-1
v_gene: TRBV12-5
abundance: .
CDR3nt: TGTGCTAGTGGTCTCGCTAGCGGATCCTACAATGAGCAGTTCTTC
CDR3aa: CASGLASGSYNEQFF

d_gene: .
j_gene: TRBJ1-2
v_gene: TRBV6-5
abundance: .
CDR3nt: TGTGCCAGCCGCAGGTCAGCTAACTATGGCTACACCTTC
CDR3aa: CASRRSANYGYTF

d_gene: .
j_gene: TRBJ1-5
v_gene: TRBV18
abundance: .
CDR3nt: TGTGCCAGCTCACCCAACCCTAGCAATCAGCCCCAGCATTTT
CDR3aa: CASSPNPSNQPQHF

d_gene: .
j_gene: TRBJ1-2
v_gene: TRBV7-9
abundance: .
CDR3nt: TGTGCCAGCAGCCCACAAACCGGGACATTTGGAGATGGCTACACCTTC
CDR3aa: CASSPQTGTFGDGYTF

d_gene: .
j_gene: TRBJ2-3
v_gene: TRBV18
abundance: .
CDR3nt: TGTGCCAGCTCCCGAATCTCACAGGGTATCTTCTCAGATACGCAGTATTTT
CDR3aa: CASSRISQGIFSDTQYF

d_gene: TRBD2
j_gene: TRBJ2-5
v_gene: TRBV5-1
abundance: .
CDR3nt: TGCGCCAGCAGCATGACTAGCGAACGGGAGACCCAGTACTTC
CDR3aa: CASSMTSERETQYF

d_gene: .
j_gene: TRBJ2-5
v_gene: TRBV19
abundance: .
CDR3nt: TGTGCCAGTAGTAGAGCGCAGGGCCGCCAAGAGACCCAGTACTTC
CDR3aa: CASSRAQGRQETQYF

d_gene: .
j_gene: TRBJ1-4
v_gene: TRBV27
abundance: .
CDR3nt: TGTGCCAGCAGTACAGGGATGAATAGGGAAAAACTGTTTTTT
CDR3aa: CASSTGMNREKLFF

d_gene: .
j_gene: TRBJ2-1
v_gene: TRBV7-3
abundance: once
CDR3nt: TGTGCCAGCAGCTTATCAACACATAGCTCCTACAATGAGCAGTTCTTC
CDR3aa: CASSLSTHSSYNEQFF

d_gene: .
j_gene: TRBJ1-6
v_gene: TRBV5-4
abundance: .
CDR3nt: TGTGCCAGCGGCCAGGGAAGGGATTCACCCCTCCACTTT
CDR3aa: CASGQGRDSPLHF

d_gene: .
j_gene: TRBJ2-1
v_gene: TRBV7-9
abundance: .
CDR3nt: TGTGCCAGCAGCTTAGCGCGAGATGAGCAGTTCTTC
CDR3aa: CASSLARDEQFF

d_gene: TRBD1
j_gene: TRBJ2-1
v_gene: TRBV7-3
abundance: once
CDR3nt: TGTGCCAGCAGGGCGGACAGGGAAGGGAATGAGCAGTTCTTC
CDR3aa: CASRADREGNEQFF

d_gene: .
j_gene: TRBJ2-2
v_gene: TRBV6-1
abundance: .
CDR3nt: TGTGCCAGCAGTGCCGGACTCCATTCCACCGGGGAGCTGTTTTTT
CDR3aa: CASSAGLHSTGELFF

d_gene: .
j_gene: TRBJ2-6
v_gene: TRBV4-3
abundance: .
CDR3nt: TGCGCCAGCAGCCACCGGGGATCTGGGGCCAACGTCCTGACTTTC
CDR3aa: CASSHRGSGANVLTF

d_gene: TRBD1
j_gene: TRBJ1-1
v_gene: TRBV7-9
abundance: .
CDR3nt: TGTGCCAGCAGCTTAACAGGGGCGGAAGCTTTCTTT
CDR3aa: CASSLTGAEAFF

d_gene: .
j_gene: TRBJ1-6
v_gene: TRBV6-5
abundance: .
CDR3nt: TGTGCCAGCACCCGACTATATTCGGATAATTCACCCCTCCACTTT
CDR3aa: CASTRLYSDNSPLHF

d_gene: .
j_gene: TRBJ2-7
v_gene: TRBV5-4
abundance: .
CDR3nt: TGTGCCAGCAGCCCCAGCCTTAGTAACCCGAGCTCCTACGAGCAGTACTTC
CDR3aa: CASSPSLSNPSSYEQYF

d_gene: TRBD1
j_gene: TRBJ2-7
v_gene: TRBV5-1
abundance: .
CDR3nt: TGCGCCAGCAGCTTGCGGCAACAGGGGGAGGTATACTCGTACGAGCAGTACTTC
CDR3aa: CASSLRQQGEVYSYEQYF

d_gene: TRBD2
j_gene: TRBJ2-7
v_gene: TRBV5-1
abundance: .
CDR3nt: TGCGCCAGCAGCATACTAGCGGGGTACTCCTACGAGCAGTACTTC
CDR3aa: CASSILAGYSYEQYF

d_gene: .
j_gene: TRBJ2-7
v_gene: TRBV30
abundance: once
CDR3nt: TGTGCCTATCATGCCGGGATCTCCTACGAGCAGTACTTC
CDR3aa: CAYHAGISYEQYF

d_gene: TRBD1
j_gene: TRBJ2-4
v_gene: TRBV29-1
abundance: .
CDR3nt: TGCAGCGTTGTCCCCCGGGACAGGGTTGGCATTCAGTACTTC
CDR3aa: CSVVPRDRVGIQYF

d_gene: TRBD1
j_gene: TRBJ2-5
v_gene: TRBV4-1
abundance: .
CDR3nt: TGCGCCAGCAGCCAAGCGGACAGGGATGAAGAGACCCAGTACTTC
CDR3aa: CASSQADRDEETQYF

d_gene: .
j_gene: TRBJ1-2
v_gene: TRBV6-5
abundance: .
CDR3nt: TGTGCCAGCAGCCAGAAGGACATGGAGGGCTACACCTTC
CDR3aa: CASSQKDMEGYTF

d_gene: TRBD2
j_gene: TRBJ2-1
v_gene: TRBV19
abundance: .
CDR3nt: TGTGCCAGTAGTCGTCCTAGCGGGAGGGGAGGGGCTAGGAGCTCCTACAATGAGCAGTTCTTC
CDR3aa: CASSRPSGRGGARSSYNEQFF

d_gene: .
j_gene: TRBJ2-7
v_gene: TRBV13
abundance: .
CDR3nt: TGTGCCAGCAGCCCCCGGACAGTCTACGAGCAGTACTTC
CDR3aa: CASSPRTVYEQYF

d_gene: .
j_gene: TRBJ1-5
v_gene: TRBV30
abundance: .
CDR3nt: TGTGCCTGGGGGGGGCAGGGCAATCAGCCCCAGCATTTT
CDR3aa: CAWGGQGNQPQHF

d_gene: .
j_gene: TRBJ2-5
v_gene: TRBV11-2
abundance: .
CDR3nt: TGTGCCAGCAGCTTAACCGGGACACCCGTGACGGGGGAGACCCAGTACTTC
CDR3aa: CASSLTGTPVTGETQYF

d_gene: .
j_gene: TRBJ2-6
v_gene: TRBV6-5
abundance: .
CDR3nt: TGTGCCAGCAGTTACTCGAGGTCTGGGGCCAACGTCCTGACTTTC
CDR3aa: CASSYSRSGANVLTF

d_gene: .
j_gene: TRBJ2-7
v_gene: TRBV6-1
abundance: few
CDR3nt: TGTGCCAGCAGTGAAATGACACGAGGCGAGCAGTACTTC
CDR3aa: CASSEMTRGEQYF

d_gene: TRBD1
j_gene: TRBJ1-2
v_gene: TRBV30
abundance: .
CDR3nt: TGTGCCTGGGGACAGGGTGGCGACTACACCTTC
CDR3aa: CAWGQGGDYTF

d_gene: .
j_gene: TRBJ2-7
v_gene: TRBV18
abundance: .
CDR3nt: TGTGCCAGCTCACCGGCCAGCTCCTACGAGCAGTACTTC
CDR3aa: CASSPASSYEQYF

d_gene: TRBD2
j_gene: TRBJ2-5
v_gene: TRBV30
abundance: .
CDR3nt: TGTGCCTGGAGTCCGGGACTAGCGGGAGTAGGAGAGACCCAGTACTTC
CDR3aa: CAWSPGLAGVGETQYF

d_gene: .
j_gene: TRBJ2-3
v_gene: TRBV4-2
abundance: .
CDR3nt: TGTGCCAGCAGCCATGTACGGGAACACAGGGTCCCAGATACGCAGTATTTT
CDR3aa: CASSHVREHRVPDTQYF

d_gene: .
j_gene: TRBJ2-5
v_gene: TRBV10-2
abundance: .
CDR3nt: TGCGCCAGCAGAGAGGGACACCCCCGCGAGACCCAGTACTTC
CDR3aa: CASREGHPRETQYF

d_gene: .
j_gene: TRBJ1-2
v_gene: TRBV9
abundance: few
CDR3nt: TGTGCCAGCAGCCAGACCCTGGACTACACCTTC
CDR3aa: CASSQTLDYTF

d_gene: .
j_gene: TRBJ2-7
v_gene: TRBV7-9
abundance: once
CDR3nt: TGTGCCAGCAGCACTGACAGATACTCCTACGAGCAGTACTTC
CDR3aa: CASSTDRYSYEQYF